This T cell receptor (beta chain) was captured by sequencing in a study of T cell clonotyping in hematopoietic cell transplantation. Study-wide findings and caveats: At the given depth, recipient repertoires were over 95% de novo clonotypes. Higher Inverse Simpson Index values in graft donor and pretransplant recipient predicted broader posttransplant TCR diversity.

Recipient blood drawn about 28 days pretransplant and days 30, 100, 180 after. After removal of 0 bases from V and 5 bases from J, the junction contained 5 bases not matched to a gene. The CDR3 length is 14 residues. The V gene's germline CDR1 is SGHRS and CDR2 YFSETQ. About this clone itself: The antigen is not known.

Profiling relied on immunoSEQ multiplex PCR, and the TCRdb table lists in-frame clones only, not all of them. The repertoire has approximately 10,000 clones, about three quarters of them found once; the top ten carry 45%. The chain carries TRBV5-1 and TRBJ2-7; TRBD1 aligns across 7 bases. This clonotype originated in a female patient aged 50-60 years who had an allogeneic stem cell transplant from a related donor, so the T cells may come from the graft donor. Some clones in this sample may be carry-over from other donors' samples. The sample in question was peripheral blood mononuclear cells, obtained 180 days after allogeneic stem cell transplant. The CDR3 DNA reads as TGCGCCAGCAGCTTGGGGCAGGGGGTCGACGAGCAGTACTTC. Protein: CASSLGQGVDEQYF.